This T cell receptor beta chain was observed in a study of blood T cell repertoires in COVID-19 (dated by TCRdb to the early 2020s). Notes on the research overall: Samples from collaborators originated in the United States, Italy and Spain and spanned both the acute and convalescent phases of COVID-19. The samples were drawn from the first 160 participants of the ongoing ImmuneRACE study and from 1,200 or so subjects provided by 6 global collaborators. The sample metadata nearly always contained a de-identified subject ID, COVID-19 status, age in years and sex. Subjects who had been exposed to COVID-19, were actively infected with it, or had recovered from it provided the deeply sampled blood TCRbeta repertoires that made up the dataset. Where available, HLA class I and class II types were taken from metadata supplied by the sample provider and were not determined by assay-based typing. The repertoires were released in a freely available public database intended as a resource for research on the immune response to SARS-CoV-2. The material from the prospective study consisted of cDNA or gDNA derived from T cells, B-cell-depleted T cells, or PBMCs. The paper's findings and limits, for the study overall: The quantity of clinical and demographic metadata differed by source and by participant and was supplied without curation.

V loses 4 bases at its end and J loses 2 bases; junction bases beyond the gene matches: 9. The germline V gene sets CDR1 to MGHRA and CDR2 to YSYEKL. The CDR3 goes from the cysteine to the phenylalanine over 19 residues. Just CDR3 DNA is preserved here, 57 bases in frame from base 1. In Seattle, one collaborating source enrolled patients while the infection was active and tracked those patients longitudinally over the course of disease. Each collaborating institution followed its own protocols to collect whole blood in K2EDTA tubes. For TCRbeta analysis, collaborators shipped samples as frozen whole blood, isolated PBMCs, or DNA extracted from either of those sample types. The immunoSEQ Assay, a bias-controlled multiplex PCR, was used to amplify TCRbeta CDR3 regions from genomic DNA. The original pipeline was this. The number of nucleated cells in each sample was estimated from the amplification of reference gene primers within the assay. Sequence reads were collapsed and filtered to measure the absolute abundance of every unique TCRbeta CDR3 rearrangement. For each sample, productive Simpson clonality was calculated as the square root of Simpson's diversity index across productive rearrangements. TCRdb mirrors the immuneACCESS table, restricted to in-frame sequences. Some clones are absent from its copies; in checked studies, under half trace to an unresolved V gene, and the reason for the others is unknown. V, J and clone size are those of that table, while D and trimming were read from the DNA. In all, the sample holds about 180,000 clones, and more than 75% of those were seen once. Approximately 12% of the sample is taken by the ten largest.

Worth noting for this clone: Its specific antigen is unknown. Qualities for individual bases were not recorded, and no much larger clone is one base off.

Recombination connected TRBV4-1 to TRBJ2-1; TRBD2 fits 15 bases in the junction. The receptor was derived from a woman in her 70s with COVID-19, enrolled during active disease. The sequencing sample was made of peripheral blood. The CDR3 region reads CASSPLSRTSGGAYNEQFF. The sequence in DNA is TGCGCCAGCAGCCCCCTCTCTCGGACTAGCGGGGGGGCCTACAATGAGCAGTTCTTC.